Listed below are T cell receptor beta chains from one sample, sequenced in a study of T cells in Graves' hyperthyroidism and ophthalmopathy. Each CDR3 protein gets one entry after TCRdb re-called the multiplex PCR reads with MiXCR. The table lists about 400,000 distinct CDR3 sequences, 14% to 15% of them singletons. Material: blood. The receptors were gathered from a young man with Graves' ophthalmopathy. Both conserved end residues are trimmed from each CDR3. The order of the fields is J gene, CDR3 length, V gene, CDR3 protein.

J gene: TRBJ2-2
CDR3 length: 12
V gene: TRBV7-9
CDR3 protein: ASSDTGATGELF

J gene: TRBJ1-3
CDR3 length: 12
V gene: TRBV3-1
CDR3 protein: ASSQDPGEDTIY

J gene: TRBJ1-2
CDR3 length: 11
V gene: TRBV12-3/TRBV12-4
CDR3 protein: ASSLTEVYGYT

J gene: TRBJ2-7
CDR3 length: 12
V gene: TRBV12-3/TRBV12-4
CDR3 protein: ASSPGTGIYEQY

J gene: TRBJ2-2
CDR3 length: 14
V gene: TRBV6-5
CDR3 protein: ASSYSGDRASGELF

J gene: TRBJ2-3
CDR3 length: 11
V gene: TRBV6-1
CDR3 protein: ASNLQGSDTQY

J gene: TRBJ2-7
CDR3 length: 14
V gene: TRBV5-1
CDR3 protein: ASSLVSQGASYEQY

J gene: TRBJ1-1
CDR3 length: 12
V gene: TRBV10-3
CDR3 protein: AISEPNRGREAF

J gene: TRBJ2-7
CDR3 length: 13
V gene: TRBV7-9
CDR3 protein: ASSPPEGDPYEQY

J gene: TRBJ2-3
CDR3 length: 14
V gene: TRBV6-1
CDR3 protein: ASRAGLAGRQDTQY

J gene: TRBJ2-6
CDR3 length: 14
V gene: TRBV10-3
CDR3 protein: AISEGRTTGANVLT

J gene: TRBJ1-3
CDR3 length: 13
V gene: TRBV6-1
CDR3 protein: ASSGLTGVGNTIY

J gene: TRBJ2-7
CDR3 length: 11
V gene: TRBV10-2
CDR3 protein: ASSESIRTRQY

J gene: TRBJ2-7
CDR3 length: 11
V gene: TRBV6-1
CDR3 protein: ASSDRGPYEQY

J gene: TRBJ1-2
CDR3 length: 14
V gene: TRBV7-2
CDR3 protein: ASRRRGDAANYGYT

J gene: TRBJ1-2
CDR3 length: 11
V gene: TRBV11-1
CDR3 protein: ASSPGTEYGYT

J gene: TRBJ2-3
CDR3 length: 10
V gene: TRBV20-1
CDR3 protein: SAKAGLDTQY

J gene: TRBJ1-1
CDR3 length: 13
V gene: TRBV5-4
CDR3 protein: ASSVQGIGFAEAF